Below are 9 T cell receptor beta chains sequenced from a single sample in a study of shared clonotypes between healthy human individuals. Data came from immunoSEQ multiplex PCR; TCRdb stores just in-frame clones and leaves some out. The table has some 500,000 clones, more than 95% seen once. The material sequenced was naive CD4+ T cells sorted from blood. Documented subset: CD45RA+ positively selected. The receptor source for this set is a young woman in good health.

The chain links TRBV27 to TRBJ1-2; 7 bases line up with TRBD1. CDR3 length: 16 residues. The V gene end was trimmed by 4 bases and the J gene end by 3 bases; junction bases not matched to a gene: 11. CDR1 and CDR2 (germline): MNHEY, SMNVEV (reference sequence). CDR3 sequence reads: CASSSYPGGGDYGYTF. DNA of the CDR3: TGTGCCAGCAGTTCCTACCCGGGAGGGGGCGACTATGGCTACACCTTC.

Comment on this clone: Other DNA variants within this sample encode the same CDR3. The V gene is TRBV5-4, the J gene TRBJ2-7; 10 positions match TRBD1. V was clipped by 0 bases and J by 2 bases; unmatched bases: 2. The CDR3 is made up of 15 amino acids. The V gene's germline CDR1 is SGHNT and CDR2 YYREEE (reference sequence). CDR3 loop: CASSLGTGGPYEQYF. The CDR3 nucleotides read TGTGCCAGCAGCTTGGGGACAGGGGGGCCCTACGAGCAGTACTTC.

V and J are TRBV5-1 and TRBJ2-3; D is unresolved. This CDR3 comprises 13 residues. Germline values: CDR1 SGHRS, CDR2 YFSETQ. V lost 0 bases to trimming and J lost 4 bases, with 6 bases between them. This CDR3 reads CASSLERPDTQYF. CDR3 coding DNA: TGCGCCAGCAGCTTGGAACGTCCAGATACGCAGTATTTT.

The genes are TRBV18 and TRBJ1-4; 7 nucleotides line up with TRBD1. This CDR3 comprises 17 residues. Germline trimming cut 2 bases from V and 0 bases from J; bases unmatched to any gene: 6. The germline V gene encodes CDR1 KGHSH and CDR2 LQKENI. CDR3 sequence (DNA): TGTGCCAGCTCACCAAAAGGGACAGTTCCAACTAATGAAAAACTGTTTTTT. It yields the protein CASSPKGTVPTNEKLFF.

The chain uses TRBV30 and TRBJ1-5, with D unclear. The CDR3 sequence is 11 residues long. V gave up 4 bases and J gave up 10 bases, with 11 bases separating them. Germline CDR1 and CDR2: GTSNPN and SVGIG (reference sequence). CDR3 protein: CAWKMAYPQHF. The CDR3, as DNA: TGTGCCTGGAAAATGGCCTACCCCCAGCATTTT.

The chain carries TRBV7-9 and TRBJ2-5; a weak D match, TRBD1 (6 bases). The CDR3 length is 14 residues. V was trimmed by 4 bases and J by 4 bases, leaving 13 bases between them. Germline V CDR1 and CDR2: SEHNR, FQNEAQ (reference sequence). CDR3 region: CASSSRLGGETQYF. For the CDR3, the DNA is TGTGCCAGCAGCTCCCGGCTAGGGGGAGAGACCCAGTACTTC.

The chain carries TRBV27 and TRBJ2-1; 8 bases line up with TRBD2. Germline lookup yields CDR1 MNHEY and CDR2 SMNVEV (reference sequence). Trimming at V came to 7 bases and at J to 5 bases, leaving 7 bases not matched to a gene. This CDR3 comprises 14 residues. The DNA for the CDR3 is TGTGCCAGCATCGGTAGCGGGACCAACAATGAGCAGTTCTTC. It is translated as CASIGSGTNNEQFF.

The chain employs TRBV2 and TRBJ2-7; a possible D gene is TRBD1 (6 bases). Germline V gene sequence: CDR1 SNHLY, CDR2 FYNNEI. Trimming took off 7 bases at V and 4 bases at J, with 17 bases between the two ends. This CDR3 region has 14 residues. The CDR3 loop is CASNRDKARYEQYF. The CDR3 DNA reads as TGTGCCAGCAATAGGGACAAAGCTCGGTACGAGCAGTACTTC. Full variable domain (outside the CDR3, taken from reference TRBV2 and TRBJ2-7): EPEVTQTPSHQVTQMGQEVILRCVPISNHLYFYWYRQILGQKVEFLVSFYNNEISEKSEIFDDQFSVERPDGSNFTLKIRSTKLEDSAMYFCASNRDKARYEQYFGPGTRLTVT.

The V call is TRBV28, the J call TRBJ2-5; D is possibly TRBD1 (5 bases). The DNA end is a closer match to TRBJ2-7, so the J assignment may be wrong. The CDR3 spans 16 residues. CDR1 and CDR2 (germline): MDHEN, SYDVKM. In DNA, the CDR3 is TGTGCCAGCATATCGTCTGGGGCAGTCAGGAACTACGAGCAGTACTTC. Its protein is CASISSGAVRNYEQYF.